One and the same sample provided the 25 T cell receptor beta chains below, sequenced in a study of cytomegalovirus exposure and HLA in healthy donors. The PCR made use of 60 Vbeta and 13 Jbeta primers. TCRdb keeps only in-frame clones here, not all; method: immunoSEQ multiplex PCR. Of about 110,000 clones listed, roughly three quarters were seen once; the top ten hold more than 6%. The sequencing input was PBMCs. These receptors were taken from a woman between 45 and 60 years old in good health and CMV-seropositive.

CDR3 nucleotides: TGCGCCAGCAGCCAATCCCCCTGGCAGGCCAATTCACCCCTCCACTTT. Protein product: CASSQSPWQANSPLHF. The gene calls are TRBV4-3 and TRBJ1-6, with D hard to call. CDR3 size: 16 residues. V dropped 2 bases and J dropped 7 bases, with 15 bases sitting between them. Germline values: CDR1 LGHNA, CDR2 YSLEER.

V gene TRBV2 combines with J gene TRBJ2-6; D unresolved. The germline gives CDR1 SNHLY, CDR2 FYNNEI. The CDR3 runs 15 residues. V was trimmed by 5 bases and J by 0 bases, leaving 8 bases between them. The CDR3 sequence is CASSQFRSGANVLTF. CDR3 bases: TGTGCCAGCAGTCAGTTCCGCTCTGGGGCCAACGTCCTGACTTTC.

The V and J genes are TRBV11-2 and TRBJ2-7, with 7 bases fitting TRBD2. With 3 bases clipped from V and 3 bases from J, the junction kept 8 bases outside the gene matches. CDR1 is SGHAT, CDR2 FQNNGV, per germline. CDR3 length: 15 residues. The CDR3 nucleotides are TGTGCCAGCAGCTTGGGAGGGCAGGGCGGCTACGAGCAGTACTTC. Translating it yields CASSLGGQGGYEQYF.

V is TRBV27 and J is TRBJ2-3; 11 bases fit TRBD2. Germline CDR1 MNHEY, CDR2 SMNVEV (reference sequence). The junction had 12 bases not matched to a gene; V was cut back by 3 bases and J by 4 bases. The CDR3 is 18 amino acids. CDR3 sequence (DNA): TGTGCCAGCAGTTTCCTCCTCATAGCGGGAGGGCAAGCAGATACGCAGTATTTT. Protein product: CASSFLLIAGGQADTQYF.

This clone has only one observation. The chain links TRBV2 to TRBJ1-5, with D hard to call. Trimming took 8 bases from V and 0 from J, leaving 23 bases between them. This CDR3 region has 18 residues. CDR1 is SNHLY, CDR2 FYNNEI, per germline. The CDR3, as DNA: TGTGCCAGCCGTCCGGACTTGATGGGCGGGGATAGCAATCAGCCCCAGCATTTT. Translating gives CASRPDLMGGDSNQPQHF.

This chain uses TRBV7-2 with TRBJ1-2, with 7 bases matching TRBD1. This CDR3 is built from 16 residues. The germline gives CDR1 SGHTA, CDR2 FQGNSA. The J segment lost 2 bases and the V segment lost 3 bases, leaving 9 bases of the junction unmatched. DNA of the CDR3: TGTGCCAGCAGCTTTGCTCGGGACAGTCGGAACTATGGCTACACCTTC. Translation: CASSFARDSRNYGYTF.

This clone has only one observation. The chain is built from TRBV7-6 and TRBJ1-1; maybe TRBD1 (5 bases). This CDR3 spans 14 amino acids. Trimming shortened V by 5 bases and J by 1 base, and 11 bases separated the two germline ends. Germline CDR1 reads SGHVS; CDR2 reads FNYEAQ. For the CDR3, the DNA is TGTGCCAGCAGCCCCTCGACAGAGAACACTGAAGCTTTCTTT. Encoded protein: CASSPSTENTEAFF.

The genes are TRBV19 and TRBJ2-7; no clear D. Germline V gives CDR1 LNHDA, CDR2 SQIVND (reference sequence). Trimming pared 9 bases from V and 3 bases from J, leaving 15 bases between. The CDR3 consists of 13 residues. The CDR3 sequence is CASLPGEDYEQYF. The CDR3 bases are TGTGCCAGCCTTCCCGGAGAAGACTACGAGCAGTACTTC.

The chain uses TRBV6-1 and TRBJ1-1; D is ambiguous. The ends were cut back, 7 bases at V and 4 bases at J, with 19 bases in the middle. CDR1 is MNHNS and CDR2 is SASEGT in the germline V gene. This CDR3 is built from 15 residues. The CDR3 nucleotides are TGTGCCAGCATCTTTTGGGTGGGTGAGGGCACTGAAGCTTTCTTT. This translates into CASIFWVGEGTEAFF.

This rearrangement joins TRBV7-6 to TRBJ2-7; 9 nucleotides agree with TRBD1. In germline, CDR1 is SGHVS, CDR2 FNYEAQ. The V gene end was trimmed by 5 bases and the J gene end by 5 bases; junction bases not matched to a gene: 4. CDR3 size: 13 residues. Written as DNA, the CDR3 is TGTGCCAGCAGCCCGGGACAGGGTGACGAGCAGTACTTC. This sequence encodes CASSPGQGDEQYF.

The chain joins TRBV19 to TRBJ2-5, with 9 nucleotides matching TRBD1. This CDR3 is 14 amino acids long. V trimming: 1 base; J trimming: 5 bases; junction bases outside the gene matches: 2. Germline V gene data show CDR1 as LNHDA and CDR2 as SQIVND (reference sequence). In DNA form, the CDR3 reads TGTGCCAGTAGTATAGGGGGACAGGGTGAGACCCAGTACTTC. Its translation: CASSIGGQGETQYF.

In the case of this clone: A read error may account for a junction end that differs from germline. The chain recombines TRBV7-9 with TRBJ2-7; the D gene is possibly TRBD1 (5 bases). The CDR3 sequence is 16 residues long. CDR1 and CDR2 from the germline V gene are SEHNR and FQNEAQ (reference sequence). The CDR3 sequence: CSSSALRGPRDYEQYF. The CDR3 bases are TGTTCCAGCAGCGCTCTACGAGGACCCAGGGACTACGAGCAGTACTTC. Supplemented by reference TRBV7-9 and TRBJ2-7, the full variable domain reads DTGVSQNPRHKITKRGQNVTFRCDPISEHNRLYWYRQTLGQGPEFLTYFQNEAQLEKSRLLSDRFSAERPKGSFSTLEIQRTEQGDSAMYLCSSSALRGPRDYEQYFGPGTRLTVT.

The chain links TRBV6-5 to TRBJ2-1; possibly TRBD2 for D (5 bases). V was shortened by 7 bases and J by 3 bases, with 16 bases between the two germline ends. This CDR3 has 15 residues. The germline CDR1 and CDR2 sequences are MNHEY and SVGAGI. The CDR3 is CASTSGRDNYNEQFF. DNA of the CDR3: TGTGCCAGCACCTCGGGGAGAGACAACTACAATGAGCAGTTCTTC.

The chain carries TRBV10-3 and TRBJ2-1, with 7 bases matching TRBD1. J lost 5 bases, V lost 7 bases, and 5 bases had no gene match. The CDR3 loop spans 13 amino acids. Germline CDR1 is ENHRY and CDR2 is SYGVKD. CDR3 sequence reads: CAITRGRDNEQFF. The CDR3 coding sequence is TGTGCCATCACGAGGGGGCGGGACAATGAGCAGTTCTTC.

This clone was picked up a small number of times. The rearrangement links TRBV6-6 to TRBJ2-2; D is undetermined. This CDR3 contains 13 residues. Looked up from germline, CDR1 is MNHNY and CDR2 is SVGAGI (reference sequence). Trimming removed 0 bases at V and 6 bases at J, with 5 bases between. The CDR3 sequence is CASSYSSAGELFF. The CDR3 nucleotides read TGTGCCAGCAGTTACTCCTCAGCCGGGGAGCTGTTTTTT.

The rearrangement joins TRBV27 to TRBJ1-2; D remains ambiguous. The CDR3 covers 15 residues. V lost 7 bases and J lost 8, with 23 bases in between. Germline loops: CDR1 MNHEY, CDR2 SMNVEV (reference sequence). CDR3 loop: CASTPHRRAGEGYTF. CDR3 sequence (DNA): TGTGCCAGCACCCCTCATCGACGGGCCGGGGAGGGCTACACCTTC.

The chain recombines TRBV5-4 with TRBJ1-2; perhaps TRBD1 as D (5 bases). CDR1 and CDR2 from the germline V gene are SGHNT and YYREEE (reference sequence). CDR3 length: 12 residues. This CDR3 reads CVYRGVSYGYTF. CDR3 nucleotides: TGTGTTTACCGGGGGGTTTCTTATGGCTACACCTTC.

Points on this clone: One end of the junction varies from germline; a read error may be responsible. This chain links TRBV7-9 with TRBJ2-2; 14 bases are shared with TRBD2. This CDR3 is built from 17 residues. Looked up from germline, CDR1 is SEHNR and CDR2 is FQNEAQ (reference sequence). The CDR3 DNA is TGTTCCAGCTGGAGGACTAGCGGGGGGACCTACACCGGGGAGCTGTTTTTT. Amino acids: CSSWRTSGGTYTGELFF.

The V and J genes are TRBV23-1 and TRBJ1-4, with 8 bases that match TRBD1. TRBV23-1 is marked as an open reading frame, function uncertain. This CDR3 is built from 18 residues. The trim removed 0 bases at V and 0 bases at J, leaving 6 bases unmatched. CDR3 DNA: TGCGCCAGCAGTCAATCCCGGACAGGGCACACAACTAATGAAAAACTGTTTTTT. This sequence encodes CASSQSRTGHTTNEKLFF.

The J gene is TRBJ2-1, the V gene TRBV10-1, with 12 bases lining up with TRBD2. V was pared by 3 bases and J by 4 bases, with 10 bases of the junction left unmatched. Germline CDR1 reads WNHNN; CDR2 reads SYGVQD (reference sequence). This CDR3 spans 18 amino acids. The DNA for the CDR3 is TGCGCCAGCAGTGACTCTAGCGGGGGGGCCTTTTTTTACAATGAGCAGTTCTTC. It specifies CASSDSSGGAFFYNEQFF.

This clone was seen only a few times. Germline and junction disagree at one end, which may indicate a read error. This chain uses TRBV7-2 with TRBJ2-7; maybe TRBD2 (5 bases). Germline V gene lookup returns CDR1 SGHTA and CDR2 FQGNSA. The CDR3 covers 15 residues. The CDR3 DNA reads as TGTGCCAGCAGCAAGGAGGTGGGAGCGATTAACCTTGCCAACTTC. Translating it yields CASSKEVGAINLANF. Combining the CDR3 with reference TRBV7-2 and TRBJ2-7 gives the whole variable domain GAGVSQSPSNKVTEKGKDVELRCDPISGHTALYWYRQSLGQGLEFLIYFQGNSAPDKSGLPSDRFSAERTGGSVSTLTIQRTQQEDSAVYLCASSKEVGAINLANFGPGTRLTVT.

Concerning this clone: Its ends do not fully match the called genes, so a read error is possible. This CDR3 reads CASSPRRDSSGANGLTF. Here the CDR3 DNA reads TGTGCCAGCAGCCCTAGAAGGGATAGCTCTGGGGCCAACGGCCTGACTTTC. The rearrangement uses TRBV7-6 and TRBJ2-6, with D possibly matching TRBD1 (5 bases). From germline, CDR1 is SGHVS and CDR2 FNYEAQ. The CDR3 length is 17 residues.

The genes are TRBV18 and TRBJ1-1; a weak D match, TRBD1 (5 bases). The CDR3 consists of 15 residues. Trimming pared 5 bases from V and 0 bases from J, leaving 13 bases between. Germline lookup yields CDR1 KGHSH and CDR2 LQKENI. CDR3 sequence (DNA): TGTGCCAGCTCAGTGACAGAGAGCATGAACACTGAAGCTTTCTTT. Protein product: CASSVTESMNTEAFF.

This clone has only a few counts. The CDR3 DNA sequence: TGTGCCATCAGTGAGTCTCAAGGGGGCTCCTACGAGCAGTACTTC. Translation gives CAISESQGGSYEQYF. V and J are TRBV10-3 and TRBJ2-5; D might be TRBD1 (6 bases). The J call may not be correct, given that the DNA end is closer to TRBJ2-7. CDR1 is ENHRY and CDR2 is SYGVKD in the germline V gene. This CDR3 is 15 amino acids long.

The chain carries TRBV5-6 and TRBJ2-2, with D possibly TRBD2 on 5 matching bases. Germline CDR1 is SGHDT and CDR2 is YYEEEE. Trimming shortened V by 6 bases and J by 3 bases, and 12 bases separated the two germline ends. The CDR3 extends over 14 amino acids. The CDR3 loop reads CASIGRGYTGELFF. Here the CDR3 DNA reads TGTGCCAGCATCGGTCGAGGGTACACCGGGGAGCTGTTTTTT.